The clone carrying this T cell receptor beta chain was detected only once. This sample is part of a study of shared clonotypes between healthy human individuals. CDR3 length: 15 residues. V was pared by 4 bases and J by 2 bases, with 12 bases between. CDR1 is PRHDT and CDR2 is FYEKMQ in the germline V gene (reference sequence). CD45RO-negative cells were positively selected for CCR7, leaving out terminally differentiated effector memory CD45RA+ cells. Measured with immunoSEQ multiplex PCR; TCRdb has only the in-frame clones, and not every one. Counted here are fewer than 1 million clones, approximately 96% occurring once; the ten biggest clones make up less than 0.25%.

The V call is TRBV13, the J call TRBJ2-1; D not certain. The receptor was derived from a man aged 30 to 45 in good health. The sample was naive CD8+ T cells sorted from blood. The CDR3 loop is CASSSQDGTYNEQFF. CDR3 DNA: TGTGCCAGCAGCTCCCAGGACGGAACCTACAATGAGCAGTTCTTC.